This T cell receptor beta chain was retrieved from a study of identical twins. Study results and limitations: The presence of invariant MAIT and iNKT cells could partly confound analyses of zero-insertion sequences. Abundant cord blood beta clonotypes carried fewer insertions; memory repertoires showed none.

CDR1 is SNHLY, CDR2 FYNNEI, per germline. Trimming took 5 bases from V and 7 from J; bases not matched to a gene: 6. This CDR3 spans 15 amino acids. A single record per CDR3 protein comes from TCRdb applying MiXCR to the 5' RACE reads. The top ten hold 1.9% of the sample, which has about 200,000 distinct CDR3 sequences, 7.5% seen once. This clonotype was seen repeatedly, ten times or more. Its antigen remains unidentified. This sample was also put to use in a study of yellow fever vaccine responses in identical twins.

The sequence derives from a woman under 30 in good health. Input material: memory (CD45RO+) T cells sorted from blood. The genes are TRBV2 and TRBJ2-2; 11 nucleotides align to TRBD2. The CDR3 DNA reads TGTGCCAGCAGTAGACTAGCGGGACTGAGCGGGGAGCTGTTTTTT. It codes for CASSRLAGLSGELFF. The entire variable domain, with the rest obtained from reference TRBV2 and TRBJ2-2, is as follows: EPEVTQTPSHQVTQMGQEVILRCVPISNHLYFYWYRQILGQKVEFLVSFYNNEISEKSEIFDDQFSVERPDGSNFTLKIRSTKLEDSAMYFCASSRLAGLSGELFFGEGSRLTVL.